The rows below give T cell receptor beta chains drawn from one sample of a study of beta chain features in type 1 diabetes. The protocol was immunoSEQ multiplex PCR, while the TCRdb copy is restricted to in-frame clones and leaves out a portion. Of 250,000 to 300,000 clones in the sample, approximately 14% are singletons; the top ten hold roughly 0.018%. The sample taken for sequencing was naive CD4+ T cells from blood. The receptors stem from a man aged 25-40 years with type 1 diabetes. Each CDR3 is given with its conserved first and last residue. Fields, in order: J gene, D gene, V gene, clone size, CDR3 DNA, CDR3 protein. The D gene is left open where the match is weak. Clone size is stated in some rows and not others, as once, few, many or a class when expanded.

TRBJ1-1 . TRBV21-1 . TGTGCCAGCAGCAAAGAGGGGGAAGAGTGCCCTTGCTCGGCTGAAGCTTTCTTT CASSKEGEECPCSAEAFF
TRBJ2-5 TRBD1 TRBV5-1 . TGCGCCAGCAGCTTGGGTAGGACAGGGGATCAAGAGACCCAGTACTTC CASSLGRTGDQETQYF
TRBJ2-2 TRBD1 TRBV29-1 . TGCAGCGTTGGGACAGGGTTCAACACCGGGGAGCTGTTTTTT CSVGTGFNTGELFF
TRBJ2-7 . TRBV7-2 few TGTGCCAGCAGCTTAGGTCAGGTGGGAGCCTACGAGCAGTACTTC CASSLGQVGAYEQYF
TRBJ1-1 TRBD1 TRBV28 . TGTGCCAGCAGTTTATTTGGCAGGGGGCCAAACACTGAAGCTTTCTTT CASSLFGRGPNTEAFF
TRBJ1-1 . TRBV18 few TGTGCCAGCTCACCGATCGGGGGGACTGAAGCTTTCTTT CASSPIGGTEAFF
TRBJ2-7 . TRBV7-9 . TGTGCCAGCAGCTCTTCAGGGAACGAGCAGTACTTC CASSSSGNEQYF
TRBJ2-2 TRBD1 TRBV29-1 few TGCAGCGGCCAGGGGGCACGGGACACCGGGGAGCTGTTTTTT CSGQGARDTGELFF
TRBJ2-7 . TRBV27 . TGTGCCAGCAGTTTGGGACGTAACCGGGGGTACGAGCAGTACTTC CASSLGRNRGYEQYF
TRBJ1-2 . TRBV11-2 . TGTGCCAGCAGCTTAGCAGTCAGGGGAAAAGGCTACACCTTC CASSLAVRGKGYTF
TRBJ2-1 . TRBV7-3 few TGTGCCAGCAGCTTAAGTCTAGCGATTTACAATGAGCAGTTCTTC CASSLSLAIYNEQFF
TRBJ1-5 . TRBV6-6 few TGTGCCAGCAGGCGGACAGTCCAGGAGCCCCAGCATTTT CASRRTVQEPQHF
TRBJ1-5 TRBD1 TRBV7-2 . TGTGCCAGCAGCGACGGACAGGGCTGGAATCAGCCCCAGCATTTT CASSDGQGWNQPQHF
TRBJ2-3 . TRBV4-2 few TGTGCCAGCAGCCCTAATACCGGTGGGCCTCGGACGCAGTATTTT CASSPNTGGPRTQYF
TRBJ2-7 . TRBV6-5 few TGTGCCAGCAGTTACTCGGGGAGTGGGGCCTACGAGCAGTACTTC CASSYSGSGAYEQYF
TRBJ2-7 . TRBV2 . TGTGCCAGCAGCCGGGGATTACTACCTATTAGCGAGCAGTACTTC CASSRGLLPISEQYF
TRBJ1-2 . TRBV7-2 . TGTGCCAGCAGTCGCGGGCGGTCCGACTATGGCTACACCTTC CASSRGRSDYGYTF
TRBJ1-3 . TRBV7-9 few TGTGCCAGCAGCTTAGCGGCAGGGGAATCTGGAAACACCATATATTTT CASSLAAGESGNTIYF
TRBJ2-1 TRBD2 TRBV6-6 . TGTGCCAGCAGCCCTGGACTAGCGGGAGGCCATGAGCAGTTCTTC CASSPGLAGGHEQFF
TRBJ1-3 . TRBV14 few TGTGCCAGCAGCCGTGAACAGGGACCTGGAAACACCATATATTTT CASSREQGPGNTIYF
TRBJ1-2 TRBD1 TRBV6-5 . TGTGCCAGCAGTGCTCCGGGACAGTCCTATGGCTACACCTTC CASSAPGQSYGYTF
TRBJ2-1 TRBD2 TRBV4-1 few TGCGCCAGCAGCCCGATTCCGGGACTAGCGCCCTCGATGGGCGGGCAGTTCTTC CASSPIPGLAPSMGGQFF
TRBJ1-2 . TRBV25-1 few TGTGCCAGCAGTGATACGGGACAAGGGCTCTATGGCTACACCTTC CASSDTGQGLYGYTF
TRBJ2-6 . TRBV30 few TGTGCTAGGACATCTGGGGCCAACGTCCTGACTTTC CARTSGANVLTF
TRBJ2-1 TRBD2 TRBV7-3 few TGTGCCAGCAGCACCTTAGCGGGATTGAGCAATGAGCAGTTCTTC CASSTLAGLSNEQFF
TRBJ1-5 . TRBV2 . TGTGCCAGCAAAATTGACAGTTATAGCAATCAGCCCCAGCATTTT CASKIDSYSNQPQHF
TRBJ1-5 . TRBV29-1 . TGCAGCGTCGTACAGGGTAATCAGCCCCAGCATTTT CSVVQGNQPQHF